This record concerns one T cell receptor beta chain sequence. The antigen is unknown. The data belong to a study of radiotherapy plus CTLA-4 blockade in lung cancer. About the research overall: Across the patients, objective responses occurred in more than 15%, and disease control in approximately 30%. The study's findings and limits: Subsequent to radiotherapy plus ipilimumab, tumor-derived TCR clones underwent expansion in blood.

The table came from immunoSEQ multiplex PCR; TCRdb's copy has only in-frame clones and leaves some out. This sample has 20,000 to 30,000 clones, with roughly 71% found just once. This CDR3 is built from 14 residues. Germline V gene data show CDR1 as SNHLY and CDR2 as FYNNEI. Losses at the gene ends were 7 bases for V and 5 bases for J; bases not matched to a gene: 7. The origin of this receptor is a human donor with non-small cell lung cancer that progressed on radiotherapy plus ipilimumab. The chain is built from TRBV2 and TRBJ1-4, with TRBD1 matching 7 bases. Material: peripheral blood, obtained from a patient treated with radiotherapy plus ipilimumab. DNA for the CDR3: TGTGCCAGCACTAACAGGGGCGGCAATGAAAAACTGTTTTTT. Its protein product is CASTNRGGNEKLFF. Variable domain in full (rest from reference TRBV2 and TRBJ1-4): EPEVTQTPSHQVTQMGQEVILRCVPISNHLYFYWYRQILGQKVEFLVSFYNNEISEKSEIFDDQFSVERPDGSNFTLKIRSTKLEDSAMYFCASTNRGGNEKLFFGSGTQLSVL.